One and the same sample provided the 14 T cell receptor beta chains below, sequenced in a study of metastatic and nonmetastatic thyroid tumors. With MiXCR, TCRdb reprocessed the PCR reads. This sample has 25,000 to 35,000 clones; about 18% occur once, and the top ten carry approximately 4.8%. Thyroid surgery was preceded by no treatment in any patient. Sequencing was performed on blood. The receptors were sampled from a female donor with papillary thyroid cancer or a benign thyroid nodule (not recorded which). Some clones in this sample may be carry-over from other donors' samples.

There are many counts of this clone. The gene calls are TRBV7-2 and TRBJ2-7; 9 nucleotides match TRBD1. With V trimmed by 2 bases and J by 0 bases, 2 bases remained unmatched. Germline CDR1 is SGHTA and CDR2 is FQGNSA. CDR3 size: 15 residues. The CDR3 protein is CASSLSGQGSYEQYF. CDR3 sequence (DNA): TGTGCCAGCAGCTTATCGGGACAGGGCTCCTACGAGCAGTACTTC.

This clone appeared many times. The same CDR3 is also encoded by other DNA sequences in this sample. The V call is TRBV6-1, the J call TRBJ2-1; 11 bases fit TRBD2. Germline V lookup: CDR1 MNHNS, CDR2 SASEGT. J gave up 11 bases and V 1 base, and 7 bases lay outside the gene matches. This CDR3 comprises 15 residues. In DNA, the CDR3 is TGTGCCAGCAGTGAAGAACTAGCGGGGGTGCCCCAGCAGTTCTTC. Translating gives CASSEELAGVPQQFF.

The genes are TRBV5-1 and TRBJ2-3; TRBD1 matches 7 bases. Germline V gene sequence: CDR1 SGHRS, CDR2 YFSETQ. The CDR3 contains 16 residues. The V and J ends lost 0 bases and 0 bases, in that order; junction bases with no gene match: 4. Written as DNA, the CDR3 is TGCGCCAGCAGCTTGGGGGGACAGCCGAGCACAGATACGCAGTATTTT. Protein: CASSLGGQPSTDTQYF.

This clone was seen many times. The rearrangement joins TRBV5-1 to TRBJ2-3; no firm D call. The CDR3 runs 14 residues. Germline V gene lookup returns CDR1 SGHRS and CDR2 YFSETQ. V gave up 4 bases and J gave up 2 bases, with 11 bases separating them. The CDR3 loop reads CASSARIYTDTQYF. The CDR3 DNA reads TGCGCCAGCAGCGCGCGAATTTACACAGATACGCAGTATTTT.

This clone was seen many times. The CDR3 bases are TGTGCCAGCACTCTAGCGGGATCAGCCAAAAACATTCAGTACTTC. This codes for CASTLAGSAKNIQYF. V and J are TRBV28 and TRBJ2-4; TRBD2 matches 9 bases. This CDR3 comprises 15 residues. Germline CDR1 reads MDHEN; CDR2 reads SYDVKM. Trimming cost V 7 bases and J 0 bases; bases outside gene matches: 4.

A single count supports this clone. The chain links TRBV5-1 to TRBJ2-1, with D possibly TRBD2 on 6 matching bases. Trimming pared 6 bases from V and 3 bases from J, leaving 19 bases between. The CDR3 totals 16 residues. Germline-derived CDR1 and CDR2 are SGHRS and YFSETQ. CDR3 sequence: CASIPFIGGDYNEQFF. In DNA form, the CDR3 reads TGCGCCAGCATCCCATTTATCGGGGGTGACTACAATGAGCAGTTCTTC.

Turning to this clone: This may stem from a read error, because a much larger clone lies one nucleotide away. The V gene is TRBV6-2 or TRBV6-3, the J gene TRBJ1-1; 8 positions agree with TRBD1. Trimming cost V 7 bases and J 4 bases; bases outside gene matches: 8. The CDR3 is 14 amino acids. Germline lookup yields CDR1 MNHEY and CDR2 SVGEGT. The CDR3 region has the DNA TGTGCCAGCATCGGGGACAGGTGGGGCACTGAAGCTTTCTTT. It encodes CASIGDRWGTEAFF.

There are many counts of this clone. This chain links TRBV19 with TRBJ2-4, with D maybe TRBD2 (5 bases). V lost 4 bases, J lost 2 bases, and 24 bases lay in between. CDR1 is LNHDA, CDR2 SQIVND, per germline (reference sequence). The CDR3 contains 19 residues. This CDR3 reads CASSTEFGQGGKPKNIQYF. The CDR3 region has the DNA TGTGCCAGTAGTACTGAATTTGGGCAAGGAGGAAAACCCAAAAACATTCAGTACTTC.

This clone appeared many times. CDR3 nucleotides: TGTGCCAGCAAGGCACTCAATCAGCCCCAGCATTTT. Its protein product is CASKALNQPQHF. The chain recombines TRBV28 with TRBJ1-5; D is undetermined. The CDR3 consists of 12 residues. Trimming shortened V by 7 bases and J by 3 bases, and 7 bases separated the two germline ends. Per the germline V gene, CDR1 is MDHEN and CDR2 is SYDVKM.

The table lists this clone with many counts. The rearrangement joins TRBV6-1 to TRBJ1-5, with D uncertain. Germline V CDR1 and CDR2: MNHNS, SASEGT. The CDR3 contains 16 residues. V was clipped by 8 bases and J by 0 bases, with 17 bases between them. The chain's CDR3 is CASRRGNSRSNQPQHF. DNA of the CDR3: TGTGCCAGCCGGAGAGGAAACAGTCGTAGCAATCAGCCCCAGCATTTT.

Of note for this clone: This may stem from a read error, because a much larger clone lies one nucleotide away. This rearrangement joins TRBV4-1 to TRBJ2-1, with D tentatively TRBD1 (6 bases). The CDR3 totals 13 residues. V lost 0 bases and J lost 12, with 12 bases in between. Germline CDR1 reads MGHRA; CDR2 reads YSYEKL. Written as DNA, the CDR3 is TGCGCCAGCAGCCAAGAGGGGGCTTTTAGGCAGTTCTTC. It yields the protein CASSQEGAFRQFF.

This clone was detected many times. The V and J genes are TRBV11-1 and TRBJ2-2; D ambiguous. V shed 7 bases and J shed 6 bases, with 12 bases lying between them. Germline values: CDR1 SGHAT, CDR2 FQDESV (reference sequence). The CDR3 length is 13 residues. The CDR3 spells CASTLTPAGELFF. The CDR3 DNA is TGTGCCAGCACCCTTACACCGGCCGGGGAGCTGTTTTTT.

The rearrangement links TRBV5-1 to TRBJ2-7; D remains ambiguous. In germline, CDR1 is SGHRS, CDR2 YFSETQ. Trimming removed 3 bases from V and 7 bases from J, with 20 bases in between. The CDR3 is made up of 15 amino acids. The CDR3 DNA reads TGCGCCAGCAGCTCTACCGTGGCTCGCCCTACGGAGCAGTACTTC. Residues: CASSSTVARPTEQYF.

This clone came up many times. The chain recombines TRBV6-1 with TRBJ2-7, with a weak D call TRBD2 (5 bases). CDR1 is MNHNS and CDR2 is SASEGT in the germline V gene. The CDR3 is 13 residues long. V was shortened by 5 bases and J by 3 bases, with 11 bases between the two germline ends. CDR3: CASSLGLHYEQYF. CDR3 DNA sequence: TGTGCCAGCAGTCTCGGACTTCACTACGAGCAGTACTTC.